This T cell receptor (beta chain) originates from a study of cytomegalovirus exposure and HLA in healthy donors. Background on the study: The 120 validation repertoires and the 650 to 850 first-cohort repertoires shared a platform, a later analysis reported. Points from the study as a whole: Across donors, most TCRs were seen rarely, yet some public ones were widespread.

The donors were members of the roughly 130-subject validation cohort (separate from the approximately 670-subject first cohort). TCRdb's table, derived via immunoSEQ multiplex PCR, lists solely in-frame clones and lacks some. This sample has more than 60,000 clones, with around 97% found just once. The CDR3 length is 14 residues. V was clipped by 2 bases and J by 7 bases, with 15 bases between them. Germline V lookup: CDR1 SNHLY, CDR2 FYNNEI. Points on this clone: Its specificity is not known.

Sequenced material: PBMCs. The receptor comes from a woman in her late teens or twenties in good health and CMV-seropositive. This chain links TRBV2 with TRBJ2-7; tentatively, D is TRBD1 (6 bases). In DNA, the CDR3 is TGTGCCAGCAGTGAACGACAGGATTGGGGGGAGCAGTACTTC. Translating it yields CASSERQDWGEQYF.